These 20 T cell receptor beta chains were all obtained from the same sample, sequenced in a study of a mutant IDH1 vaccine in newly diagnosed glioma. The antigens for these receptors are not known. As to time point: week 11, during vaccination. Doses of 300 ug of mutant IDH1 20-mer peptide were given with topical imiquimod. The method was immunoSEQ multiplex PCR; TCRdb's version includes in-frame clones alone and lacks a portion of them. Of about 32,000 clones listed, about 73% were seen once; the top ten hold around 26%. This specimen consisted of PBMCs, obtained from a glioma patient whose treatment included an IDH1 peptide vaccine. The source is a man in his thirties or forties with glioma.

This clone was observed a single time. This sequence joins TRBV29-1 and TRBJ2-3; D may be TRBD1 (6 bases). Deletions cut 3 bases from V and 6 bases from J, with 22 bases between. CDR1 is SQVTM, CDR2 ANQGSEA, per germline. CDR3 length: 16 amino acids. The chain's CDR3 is CSVDQGLRGGSDTQYF. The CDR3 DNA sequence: TGCAGCGTTGATCAGGGGTTACGTGGGGGAAGTGATACGCAGTATTTT.

The DNA of the CDR3 is TGTGCCAGCAGCTGGGACAGCTTTGGGATTCAGTACTTC. As protein: CASSWDSFGIQYF. This chain joins TRBV7-9 and TRBJ2-4; 7 bases map to TRBD1. The CDR3 extends over 13 amino acids. Trimming at V came to 4 bases and at J to 10 bases, leaving 7 bases not matched to a gene. Germline CDR1 and CDR2: SEHNR and FQNEAQ (reference sequence).

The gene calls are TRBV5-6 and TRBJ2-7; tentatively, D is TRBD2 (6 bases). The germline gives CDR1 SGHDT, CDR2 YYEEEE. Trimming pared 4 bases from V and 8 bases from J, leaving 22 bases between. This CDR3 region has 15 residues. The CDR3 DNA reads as TGTGCCAGCAGCGCTACTAGCAGCTACTCTACGAAGCAGTACTTC. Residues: CASSATSSYSTKQYF.

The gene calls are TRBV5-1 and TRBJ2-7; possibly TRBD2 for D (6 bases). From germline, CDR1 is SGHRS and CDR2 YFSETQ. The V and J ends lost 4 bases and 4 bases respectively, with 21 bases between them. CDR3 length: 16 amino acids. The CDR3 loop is CASSIRTAGSIYEQYF. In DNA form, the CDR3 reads TGCGCCAGCAGCATCAGGACGGCGGGGAGCATTTACGAGCAGTACTTC.

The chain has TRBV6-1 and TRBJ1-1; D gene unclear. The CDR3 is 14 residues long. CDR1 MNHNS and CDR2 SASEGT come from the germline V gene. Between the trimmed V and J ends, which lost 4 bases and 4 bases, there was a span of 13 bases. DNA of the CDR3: TGTGCCAGCAGTGCGTGGCAGTCAGGCACTGAAGCTTTCTTT. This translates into CASSAWQSGTEAFF.

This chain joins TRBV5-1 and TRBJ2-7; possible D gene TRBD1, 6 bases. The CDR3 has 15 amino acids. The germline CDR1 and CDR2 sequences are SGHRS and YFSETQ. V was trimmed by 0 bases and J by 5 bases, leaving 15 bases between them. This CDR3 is CASSLATRDTDEQYF. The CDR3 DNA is TGCGCCAGCAGCTTGGCTACCCGGGACACGGACGAGCAGTACTTC.

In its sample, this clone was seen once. The CDR3, as DNA: TGTGCCAGCACCTGGGGAGGGGGCGAACCTCCGAACACTGAAGCTTTCTTT. Protein product: CASTWGGGEPPNTEAFF. V is TRBV9 and J is TRBJ1-1; 7 bases are a match to TRBD1. The CDR3 covers 17 residues. V trimming: 6 bases; J trimming: 1 base; junction bases outside the gene matches: 15. Germline V gene sequence: CDR1 SGDLS, CDR2 YYNGEE.

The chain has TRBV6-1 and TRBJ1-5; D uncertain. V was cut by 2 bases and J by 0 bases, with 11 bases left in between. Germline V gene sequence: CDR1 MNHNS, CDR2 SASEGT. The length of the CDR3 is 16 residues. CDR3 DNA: TGTGCCAGCAGTGAACAAACGTTTCCTAGCAATCAGCCCCAGCATTTT. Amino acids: CASSEQTFPSNQPQHF.

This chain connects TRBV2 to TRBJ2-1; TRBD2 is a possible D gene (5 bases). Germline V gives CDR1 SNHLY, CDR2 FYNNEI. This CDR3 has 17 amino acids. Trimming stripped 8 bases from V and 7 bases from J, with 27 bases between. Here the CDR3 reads CASWGWRRDIIENEQFF. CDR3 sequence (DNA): TGTGCCAGCTGGGGTTGGCGACGGGATATCATTGAAAATGAGCAGTTCTTC.

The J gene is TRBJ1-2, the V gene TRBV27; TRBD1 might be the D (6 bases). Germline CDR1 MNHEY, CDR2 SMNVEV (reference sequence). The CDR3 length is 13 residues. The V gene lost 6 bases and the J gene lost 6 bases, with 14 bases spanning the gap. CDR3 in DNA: TGTGCCAGCAGAGGGCGACAGGCCCATGGCTACACCTTC. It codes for CASRGRQAHGYTF.

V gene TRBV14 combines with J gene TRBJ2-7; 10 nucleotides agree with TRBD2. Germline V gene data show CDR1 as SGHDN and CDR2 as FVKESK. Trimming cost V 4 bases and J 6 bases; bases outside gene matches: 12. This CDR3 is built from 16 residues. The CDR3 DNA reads TGTGCCAGCAGCCTCAGAAGGCCTAGCGGGAGCCCCGAGCAGTACTTC. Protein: CASSLRRPSGSPEQYF.

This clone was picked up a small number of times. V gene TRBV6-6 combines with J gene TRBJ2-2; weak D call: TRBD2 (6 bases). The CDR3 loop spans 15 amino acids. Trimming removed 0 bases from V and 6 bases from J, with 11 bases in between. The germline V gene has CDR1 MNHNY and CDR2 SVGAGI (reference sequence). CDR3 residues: CASSYSRDGAGELFF. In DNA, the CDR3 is TGTGCCAGCAGTTACTCGCGGGACGGCGCCGGGGAGCTGTTTTTT.

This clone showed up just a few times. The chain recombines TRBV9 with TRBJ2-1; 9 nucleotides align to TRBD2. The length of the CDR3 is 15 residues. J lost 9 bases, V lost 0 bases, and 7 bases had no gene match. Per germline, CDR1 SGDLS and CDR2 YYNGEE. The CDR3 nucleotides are TGTGCCAGCAGCGTAGGGATAGCGGGAGTAGGTGAGCAGTTCTTC. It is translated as CASSVGIAGVGEQFF.

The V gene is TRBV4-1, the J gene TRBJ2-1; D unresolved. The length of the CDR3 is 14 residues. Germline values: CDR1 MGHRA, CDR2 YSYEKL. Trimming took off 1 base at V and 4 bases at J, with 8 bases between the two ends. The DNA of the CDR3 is TGCGCCAGCAGCCAAGCACCAGTGTACAATGAGCAGTTCTTC. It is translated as CASSQAPVYNEQFF.

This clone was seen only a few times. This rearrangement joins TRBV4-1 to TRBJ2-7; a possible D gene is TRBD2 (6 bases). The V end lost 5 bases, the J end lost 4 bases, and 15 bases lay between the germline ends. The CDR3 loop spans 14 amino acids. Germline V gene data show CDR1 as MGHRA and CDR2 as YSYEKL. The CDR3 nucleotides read TGCGCCAGCAGCTATCTCGCCCGGGGGTACGAGCAGTACTTC. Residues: CASSYLARGYEQYF.

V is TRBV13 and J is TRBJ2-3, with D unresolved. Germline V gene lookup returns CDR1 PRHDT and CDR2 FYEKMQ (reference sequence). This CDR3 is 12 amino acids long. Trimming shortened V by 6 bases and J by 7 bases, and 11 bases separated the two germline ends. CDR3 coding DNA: TGTGCCAGCAGTAGGGCCCCCCATACGCAGTATTTT. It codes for CASSRAPHTQYF. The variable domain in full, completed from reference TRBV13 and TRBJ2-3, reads AAGVIQSPRHLIKEKRETATLKCYPIPRHDTVYWYQQGPGQDPQFLISFYEKMQSDKGSIPDRFSAQQFSDYHSELNMSSLELGDSALYFCASSRAPHTQYFGPGTRLTVL.

CDR3 sequence reads: CASSQRQGHYEQYF. CDR3 coding DNA: TGCGCCAGCAGCCAAAGACAGGGCCACTACGAGCAGTACTTC. The rearrangement joins TRBV5-1 to TRBJ2-7; 7 bases map to TRBD1. J lost 3 bases, V lost 4 bases, and 7 bases had no gene match. Germline loops: CDR1 SGHRS, CDR2 YFSETQ. The CDR3 totals 14 residues.

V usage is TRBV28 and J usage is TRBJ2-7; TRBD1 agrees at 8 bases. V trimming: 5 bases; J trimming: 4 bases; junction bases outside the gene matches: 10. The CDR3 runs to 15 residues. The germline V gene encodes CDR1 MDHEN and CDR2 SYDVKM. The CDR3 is CASSKLAGGRYEQYF. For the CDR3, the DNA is TGTGCCAGCAGTAAGTTAGCAGGGGGCAGATACGAGCAGTACTTC.

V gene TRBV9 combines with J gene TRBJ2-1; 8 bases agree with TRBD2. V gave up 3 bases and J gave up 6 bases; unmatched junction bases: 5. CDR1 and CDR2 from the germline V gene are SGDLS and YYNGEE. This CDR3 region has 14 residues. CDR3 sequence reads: CASSEGGLANEQFF. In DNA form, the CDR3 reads TGTGCCAGCAGCGAGGGCGGACTAGCCAATGAGCAGTTCTTC.

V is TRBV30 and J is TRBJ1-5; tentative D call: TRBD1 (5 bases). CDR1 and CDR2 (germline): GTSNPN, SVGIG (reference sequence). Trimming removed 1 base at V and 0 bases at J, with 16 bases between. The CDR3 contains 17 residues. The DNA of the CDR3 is TGTGCCTGGAGTGCCCTCTCCGACAGCTATAGCAATCAGCCCCAGCATTTT. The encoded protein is CAWSALSDSYSNQPQHF.